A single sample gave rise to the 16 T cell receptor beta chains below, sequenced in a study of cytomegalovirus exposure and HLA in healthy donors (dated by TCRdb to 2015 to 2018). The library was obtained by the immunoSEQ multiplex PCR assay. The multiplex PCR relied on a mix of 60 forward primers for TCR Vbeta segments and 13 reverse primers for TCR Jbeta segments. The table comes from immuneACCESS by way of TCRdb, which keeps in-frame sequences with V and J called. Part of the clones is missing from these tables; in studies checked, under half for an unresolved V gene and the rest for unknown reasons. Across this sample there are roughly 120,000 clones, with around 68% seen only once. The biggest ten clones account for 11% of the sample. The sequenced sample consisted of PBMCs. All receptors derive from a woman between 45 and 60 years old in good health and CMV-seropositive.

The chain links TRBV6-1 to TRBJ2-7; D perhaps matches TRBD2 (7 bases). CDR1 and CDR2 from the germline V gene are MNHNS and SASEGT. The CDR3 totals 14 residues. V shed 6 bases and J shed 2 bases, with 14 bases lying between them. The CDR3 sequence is CASSAGGGPYEQYF. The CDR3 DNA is TGTGCCAGCAGCGCCGGCGGGGGCCCCTACGAGCAGTACTTC.

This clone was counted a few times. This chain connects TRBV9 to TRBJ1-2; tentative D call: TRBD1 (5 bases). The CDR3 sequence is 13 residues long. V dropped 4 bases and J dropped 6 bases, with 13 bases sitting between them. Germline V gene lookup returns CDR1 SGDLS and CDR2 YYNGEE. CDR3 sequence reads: CASSMGGSDGYTF. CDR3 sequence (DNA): TGTGCCAGCAGCATGGGGGGGTCGGATGGCTACACCTTC.

CDR3 in DNA: TGTGCCAGCAGCCAAGATCGGGGGACTAGCAGTGGCAATGAGCAGTTCTTC. As protein: CASSQDRGTSSGNEQFF. This rearrangement joins TRBV4-2 to TRBJ2-1; 9 positions match TRBD2. After removal of 0 bases from V and 6 bases from J, the junction contained 9 bases not matched to a gene. The CDR3 is 17 amino acids. Germline values: CDR1 LGHNA, CDR2 YNFKEQ.

The CDR3, as DNA: TGTGCCAGCAGTTATTACGGGCGGGCCGAAGGGGCCAAAAACATTCAGTACTTC. It specifies CASSYYGRAEGAKNIQYF. J is TRBJ2-4 and V is TRBV7-9, with D tentatively TRBD2 (5 bases). Germline V CDR1 and CDR2: SEHNR, FQNEAQ (reference sequence). The CDR3 has 18 amino acids. Between the trimmed V and J ends, which lost 6 bases and 1 base, there was a span of 22 bases.

The CDR3 reads CASNFGGSQETQYF. CDR3 nucleotides: TGTGCCAGCAATTTCGGAGGGAGCCAAGAGACCCAGTACTTC. The rearrangement uses TRBV2 and TRBJ2-5, with D possibly being TRBD2 (6 bases). V was cut by 7 bases and J by 1 base, with 13 bases left in between. This CDR3 spans 14 amino acids. CDR1 is SNHLY, CDR2 FYNNEI, per germline.

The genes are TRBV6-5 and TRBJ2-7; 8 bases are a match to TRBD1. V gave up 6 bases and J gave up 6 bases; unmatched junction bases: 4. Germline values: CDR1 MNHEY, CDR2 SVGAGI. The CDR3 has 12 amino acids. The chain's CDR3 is CASRTGVREQYF. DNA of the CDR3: TGTGCCAGCAGGACAGGGGTTCGCGAGCAGTACTTC.

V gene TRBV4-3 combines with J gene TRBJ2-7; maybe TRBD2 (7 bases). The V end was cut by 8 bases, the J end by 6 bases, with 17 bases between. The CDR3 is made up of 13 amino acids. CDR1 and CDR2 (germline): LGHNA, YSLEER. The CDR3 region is CASSLRGGGEQYF. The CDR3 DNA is TGCGCCAGCTCGTTGAGGGGGGGAGGCGAGCAGTACTTC.

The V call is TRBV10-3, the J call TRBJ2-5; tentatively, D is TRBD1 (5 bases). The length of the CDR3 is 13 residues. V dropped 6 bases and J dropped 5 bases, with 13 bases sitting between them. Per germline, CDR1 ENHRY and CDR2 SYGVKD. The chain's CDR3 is CAISNGQVETQYF. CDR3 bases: TGTGCCATCAGCAACGGACAAGTTGAGACCCAGTACTTC.

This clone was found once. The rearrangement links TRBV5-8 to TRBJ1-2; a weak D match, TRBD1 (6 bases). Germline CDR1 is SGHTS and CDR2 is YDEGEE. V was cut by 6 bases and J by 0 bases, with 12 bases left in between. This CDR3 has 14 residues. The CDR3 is CASMRGNSNYGYTF. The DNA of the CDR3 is TGTGCCAGCATGAGGGGGAACTCTAACTATGGCTACACCTTC.

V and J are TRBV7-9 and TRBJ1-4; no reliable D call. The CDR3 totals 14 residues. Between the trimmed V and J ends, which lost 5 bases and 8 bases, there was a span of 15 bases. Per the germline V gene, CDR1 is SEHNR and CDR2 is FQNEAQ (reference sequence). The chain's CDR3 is CASSTDTGTEKLFF. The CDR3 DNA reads TGTGCCAGCAGCACCGACACGGGAACCGAAAAACTGTTTTTT.

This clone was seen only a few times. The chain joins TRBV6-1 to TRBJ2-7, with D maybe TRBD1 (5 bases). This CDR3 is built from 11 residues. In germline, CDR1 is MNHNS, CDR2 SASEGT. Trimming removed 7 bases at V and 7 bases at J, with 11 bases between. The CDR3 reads CASTGFEEQYF. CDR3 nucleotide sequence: TGTGCCAGCACAGGGTTTGAGGAGCAGTACTTC.

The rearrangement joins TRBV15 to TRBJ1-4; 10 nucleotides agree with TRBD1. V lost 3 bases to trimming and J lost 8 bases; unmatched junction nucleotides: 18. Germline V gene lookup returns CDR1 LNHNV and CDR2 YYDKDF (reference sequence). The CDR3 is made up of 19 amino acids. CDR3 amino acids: CATSRATGTGAAGGEKLFF. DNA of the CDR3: TGTGCCACCAGCAGGGCTACCGGGACAGGGGCTGCCGGAGGCGAAAAACTGTTTTTT.

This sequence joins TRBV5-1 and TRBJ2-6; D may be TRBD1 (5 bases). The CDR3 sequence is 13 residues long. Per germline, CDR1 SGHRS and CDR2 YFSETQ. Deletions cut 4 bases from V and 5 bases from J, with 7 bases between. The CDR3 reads CASSVDRANVLTF. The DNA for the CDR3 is TGCGCCAGCAGCGTGGACAGGGCCAACGTCCTGACTTTC.

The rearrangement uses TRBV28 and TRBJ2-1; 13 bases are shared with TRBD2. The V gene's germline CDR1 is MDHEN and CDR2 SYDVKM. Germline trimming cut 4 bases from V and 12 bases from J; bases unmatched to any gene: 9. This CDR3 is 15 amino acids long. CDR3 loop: CASSSRTSGSSRQFF. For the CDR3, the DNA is TGTGCCAGCAGTTCTCGGACTAGCGGGAGTTCTCGGCAGTTCTTC. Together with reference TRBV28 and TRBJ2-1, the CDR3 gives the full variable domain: DVKVTQSSRYLVKRTGEKVFLECVQDMDHENMFWYRQDPGLGLRLIYFSYDVKMKEKGDIPEGYSVSREKKERFSLILESASTNQTSMYLCASSSRTSGSSRQFFGPGTRLTVL.

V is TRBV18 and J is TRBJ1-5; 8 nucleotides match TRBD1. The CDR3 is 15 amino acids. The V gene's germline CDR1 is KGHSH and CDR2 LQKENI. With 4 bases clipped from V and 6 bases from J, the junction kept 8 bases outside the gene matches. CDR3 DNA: TGTGCCAGCTCACAAGCAGGGGGCCTTCCTCAGCCCCAGCATTTT. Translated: CASSQAGGLPQPQHF.

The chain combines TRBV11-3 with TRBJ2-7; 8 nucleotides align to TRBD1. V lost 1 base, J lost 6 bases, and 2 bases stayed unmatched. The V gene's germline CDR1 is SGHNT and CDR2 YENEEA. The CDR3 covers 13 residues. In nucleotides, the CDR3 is TGTGCCAGCAGCTTAGGGACAGGGAGCGAGCAGTACTTC. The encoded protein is CASSLGTGSEQYF.